Given below is one T cell receptor (beta chain) in context. Its cognate antigen is unknown. This record comes from a study of CD8 T cells in ankylosing spondylitis. Study-level points and caveats: Within peripheral blood, clones linked to disease were CD8+ and relatively rare. Clones linked to disease were reported to show significant enrichment in matched ankylosing spondylitis synovial fluid. What seemed typical of ankylosing spondylitis blood was a TCR beta motif built from roughly eight highly homologous variants. A number of the motif variants had already been described in reactive arthritis synovial fluid and blood.

Germline V lookup: CDR1 MNHNS, CDR2 SASEGT. Trimming took off 0 bases at V and 3 bases at J, with 10 bases between the two ends. This CDR3 has 15 amino acids. Quantitative 5'-RACE with molecular barcodes generated TCR beta libraries. TCRdb recomputed calls from the 5' RACE reads with MiXCR, one row per CDR3 protein. The sample has under 950,000 distinct CDR3 sequences, roughly 20% seen once. Sequencing input: blood, either unsorted or a sorted T cell fraction (not recorded which). The chain combines TRBV6-1 with TRBJ2-3; D call uncertain. This TCR came from a male donor with ankylosing spondylitis. The CDR3 sequence is CASSEAPRRTDTQYF. The CDR3 bases are TGTGCCAGCAGTGAAGCCCCGCGAAGGACAGATACGCAGTATTTT.